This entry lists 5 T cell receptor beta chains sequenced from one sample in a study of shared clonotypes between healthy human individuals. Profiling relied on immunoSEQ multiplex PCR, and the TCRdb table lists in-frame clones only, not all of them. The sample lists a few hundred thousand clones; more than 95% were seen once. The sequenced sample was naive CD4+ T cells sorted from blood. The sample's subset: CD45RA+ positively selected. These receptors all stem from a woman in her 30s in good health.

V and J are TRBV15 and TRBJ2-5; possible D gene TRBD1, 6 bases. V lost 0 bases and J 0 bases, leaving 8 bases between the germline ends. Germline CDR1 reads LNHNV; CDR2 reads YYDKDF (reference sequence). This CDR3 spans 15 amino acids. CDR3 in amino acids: CATSREDRYQETQYF. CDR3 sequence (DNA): TGTGCCACCAGCAGAGAGGACAGATACCAAGAGACCCAGTACTTC.

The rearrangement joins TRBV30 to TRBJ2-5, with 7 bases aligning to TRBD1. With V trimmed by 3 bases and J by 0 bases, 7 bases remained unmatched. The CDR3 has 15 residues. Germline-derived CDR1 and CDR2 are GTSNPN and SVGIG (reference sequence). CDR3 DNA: TGTGCCTGGAGCACAACGGGGACAGACCAAGAGACCCAGTACTTC. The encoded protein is CAWSTTGTDQETQYF. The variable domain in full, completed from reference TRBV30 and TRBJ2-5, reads SQTIHQWPATLVQPVGSPLSLECTVEGTSNPNLYWYRQAAGRGLQLLFYSVGIGQISSEVPQNLSASRPQDRQFILSSKKLLLSDSGFYLCAWSTTGTDQETQYFGPGTRLLVL.

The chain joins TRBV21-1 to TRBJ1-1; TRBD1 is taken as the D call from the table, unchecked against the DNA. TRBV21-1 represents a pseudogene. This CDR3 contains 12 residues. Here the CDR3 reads CASRKRQGEAFF. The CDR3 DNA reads TGTGCCAGCAGAAAACGACAGGGTGAAGCTTTCTTT.

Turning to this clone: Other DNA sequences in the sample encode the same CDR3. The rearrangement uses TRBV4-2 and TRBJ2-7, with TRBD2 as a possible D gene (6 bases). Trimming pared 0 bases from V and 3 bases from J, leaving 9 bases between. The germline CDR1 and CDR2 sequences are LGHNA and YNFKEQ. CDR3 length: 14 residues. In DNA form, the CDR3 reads TGTGCCAGCAGCCAAGATAGGAGGGACTACGAGCAGTACTTC. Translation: CASSQDRRDYEQYF.

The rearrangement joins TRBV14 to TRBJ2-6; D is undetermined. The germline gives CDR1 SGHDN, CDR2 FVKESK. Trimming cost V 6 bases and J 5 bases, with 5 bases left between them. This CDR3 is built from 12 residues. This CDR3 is CASRAWANVLTF. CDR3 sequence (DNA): TGTGCCAGCAGGGCGTGGGCCAACGTCCTGACTTTC.